This entry describes one T cell receptor (beta chain). This record comes from a study of blood T cell repertoires in COVID-19. CDR3 length equals 11 residues. V trimming: 8 bases; J trimming: 0 bases; junction bases outside the gene matches: 1. From germline, CDR1 is GTSNPN and CDR2 SVGIG (reference sequence). Some clones are missing from TCRdb's copy, which holds only in-frame ones; the method was immunoSEQ multiplex PCR. The sample comprises roughly 250,000 clones, roughly four fifths of which are singletons, and approximately 4.5% rests with the top ten. The sequencing input was peripheral blood. The chain couples TRBV30 to TRBJ2-7; 7 nucleotides match TRBD1. The origin of this receptor is a woman between 65 and 79 years old with acute or convalescent COVID-19. This CDR3 is CATGVSYEQYF. The CDR3 DNA reads as TGTGCCACAGGGGTCTCCTACGAGCAGTACTTC.